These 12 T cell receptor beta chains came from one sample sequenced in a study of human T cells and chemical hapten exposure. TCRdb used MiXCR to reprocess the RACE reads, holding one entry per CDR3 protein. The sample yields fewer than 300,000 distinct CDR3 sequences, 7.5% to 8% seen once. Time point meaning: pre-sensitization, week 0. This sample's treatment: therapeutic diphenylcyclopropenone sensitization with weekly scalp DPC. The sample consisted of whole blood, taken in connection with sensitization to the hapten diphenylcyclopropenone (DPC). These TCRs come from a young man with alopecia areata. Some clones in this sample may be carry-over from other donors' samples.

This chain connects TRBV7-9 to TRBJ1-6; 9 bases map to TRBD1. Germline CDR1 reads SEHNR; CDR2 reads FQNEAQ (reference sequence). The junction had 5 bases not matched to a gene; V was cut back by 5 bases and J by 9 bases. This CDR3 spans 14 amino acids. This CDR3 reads CASSPTGGSSPLHF. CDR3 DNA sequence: TGTGCCAGCAGCCCGACAGGGGGATCTTCACCCCTCCACTTT. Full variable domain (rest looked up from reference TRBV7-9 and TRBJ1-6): DTGVSQNPRHKITKRGQNVTFRCDPISEHNRLYWYRQTLGQGPEFLTYFQNEAQLEKSRLLSDRFSAERPKGSFSTLEIQRTEQGDSAMYLCASSPTGGSSPLHFGNGTRLTVT.

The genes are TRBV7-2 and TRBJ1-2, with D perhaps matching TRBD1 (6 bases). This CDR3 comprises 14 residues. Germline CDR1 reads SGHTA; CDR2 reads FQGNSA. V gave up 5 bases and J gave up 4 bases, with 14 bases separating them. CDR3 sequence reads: CASSAQQGAYGYTF. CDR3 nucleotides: TGTGCCAGCAGCGCCCAACAGGGAGCCTATGGCTACACCTTC.

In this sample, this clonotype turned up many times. CDR3 nucleotides: TGCAGTAATGAACAGGGGTATGCCTATGGCTACACCTTC. Its protein product is CSNEQGYAYGYTF. This rearrangement joins TRBV20-1 to TRBJ1-2, with TRBD1 matching over 7 bases. CDR1 and CDR2 (germline): DFQATT, SNEGSKA (reference sequence). The CDR3 runs 13 residues. Trimming at V came to 8 bases and at J to 4 bases, leaving 10 bases not matched to a gene.

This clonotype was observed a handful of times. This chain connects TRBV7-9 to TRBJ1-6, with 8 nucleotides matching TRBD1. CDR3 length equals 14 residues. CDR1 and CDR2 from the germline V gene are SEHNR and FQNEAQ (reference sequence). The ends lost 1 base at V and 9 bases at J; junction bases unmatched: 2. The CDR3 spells CASSLGQGSSPLHF. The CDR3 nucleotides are TGTGCCAGCAGCTTAGGACAGGGGAGTTCACCCCTCCACTTT.

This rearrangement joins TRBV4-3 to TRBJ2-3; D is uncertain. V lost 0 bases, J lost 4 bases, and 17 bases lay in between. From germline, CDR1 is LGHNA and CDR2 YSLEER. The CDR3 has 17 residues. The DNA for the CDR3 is TGCGCCAGCAGCCAAGAGAGCTGGCACCGAGAGGCAGATACGCAGTATTTT. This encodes CASSQESWHREADTQYF.

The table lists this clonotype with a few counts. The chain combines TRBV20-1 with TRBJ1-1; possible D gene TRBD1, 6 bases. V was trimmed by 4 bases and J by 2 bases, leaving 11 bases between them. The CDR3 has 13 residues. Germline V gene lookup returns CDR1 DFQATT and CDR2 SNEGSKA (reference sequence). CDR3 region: CSATRDTNTEAFF. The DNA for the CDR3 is TGCAGTGCTACCCGGGACACAAACACTGAAGCTTTCTTT.

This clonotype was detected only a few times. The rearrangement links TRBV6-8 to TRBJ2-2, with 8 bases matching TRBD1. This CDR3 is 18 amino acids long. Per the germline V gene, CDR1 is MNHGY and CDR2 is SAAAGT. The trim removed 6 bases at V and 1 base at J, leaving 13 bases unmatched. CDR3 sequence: CASSSALSGTGNTGELFF. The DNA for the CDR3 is TGTGCCAGCAGCTCCGCCCTTTCCGGGACAGGGAACACCGGGGAGCTGTTTTTT.

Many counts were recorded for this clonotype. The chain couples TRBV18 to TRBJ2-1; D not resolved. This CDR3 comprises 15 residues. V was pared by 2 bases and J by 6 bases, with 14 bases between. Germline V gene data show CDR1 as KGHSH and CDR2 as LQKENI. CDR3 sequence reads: CASSPREASINEQFF. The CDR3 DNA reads TGTGCCAGCTCACCAAGGGAAGCAAGTATCAATGAGCAGTTCTTC.

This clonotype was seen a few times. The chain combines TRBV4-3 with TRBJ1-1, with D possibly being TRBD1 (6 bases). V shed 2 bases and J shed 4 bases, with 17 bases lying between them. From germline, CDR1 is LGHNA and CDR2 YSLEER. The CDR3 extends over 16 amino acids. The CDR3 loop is CASSQIAGEGGTEAFF. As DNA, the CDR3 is TGCGCCAGCAGCCAAATCGCAGGGGAGGGGGGCACTGAAGCTTTCTTT.

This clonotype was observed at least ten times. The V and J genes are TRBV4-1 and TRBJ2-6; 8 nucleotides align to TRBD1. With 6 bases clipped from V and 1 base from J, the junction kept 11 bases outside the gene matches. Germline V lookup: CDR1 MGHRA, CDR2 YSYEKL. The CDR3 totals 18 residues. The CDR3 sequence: CASRRQDRVGSGANVLTF. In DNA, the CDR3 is TGCGCCAGCAGACGGCAGGACAGGGTTGGGTCTGGGGCCAACGTCCTGACTTTC.

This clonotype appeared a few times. CDR3 residues: CASSYTSTDTQYF. For the CDR3, the DNA is TGTGCCAGCAGTTATACTAGCACAGATACGCAGTATTTT. The chain links TRBV27 to TRBJ2-3; D gene ambiguous. Trimming took off 4 bases at V and 0 bases at J, with 5 bases between the two ends. The germline gives CDR1 MNHEY, CDR2 SMNVEV (reference sequence). The CDR3 loop spans 13 amino acids.

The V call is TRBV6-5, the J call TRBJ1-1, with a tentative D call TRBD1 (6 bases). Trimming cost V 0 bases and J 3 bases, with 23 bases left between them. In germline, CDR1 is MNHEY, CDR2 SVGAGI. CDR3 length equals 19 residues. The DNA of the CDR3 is TGTGCCAGCAGTTACTCCCGGGGGGCCGAGGGGCTTTTGCACACTGAAGCTTTCTTT. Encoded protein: CASSYSRGAEGLLHTEAFF.